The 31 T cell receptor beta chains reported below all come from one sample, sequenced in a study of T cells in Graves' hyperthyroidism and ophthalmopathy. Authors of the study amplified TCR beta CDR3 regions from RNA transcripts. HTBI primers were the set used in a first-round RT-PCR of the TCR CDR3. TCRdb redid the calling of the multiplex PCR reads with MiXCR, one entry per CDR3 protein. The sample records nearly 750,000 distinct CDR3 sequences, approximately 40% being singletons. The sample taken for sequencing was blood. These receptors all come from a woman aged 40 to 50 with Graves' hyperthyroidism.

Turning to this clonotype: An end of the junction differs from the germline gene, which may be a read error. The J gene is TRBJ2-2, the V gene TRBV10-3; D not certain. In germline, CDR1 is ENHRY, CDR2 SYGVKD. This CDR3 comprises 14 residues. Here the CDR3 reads CASSPLSSTGELFF. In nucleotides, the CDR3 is TGTGCCAGCAGTCCCCTCTCGAGTACCGGGGAGCTGTTTTTT.

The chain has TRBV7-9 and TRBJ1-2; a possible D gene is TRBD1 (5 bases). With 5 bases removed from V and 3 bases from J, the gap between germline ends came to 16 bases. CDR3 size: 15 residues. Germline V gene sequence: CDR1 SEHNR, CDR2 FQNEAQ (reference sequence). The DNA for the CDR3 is TGTGCCAGCAGCCCAGTGCAGGGAGTATACTATGGCTACACCTTC. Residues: CASSPVQGVYYGYTF.

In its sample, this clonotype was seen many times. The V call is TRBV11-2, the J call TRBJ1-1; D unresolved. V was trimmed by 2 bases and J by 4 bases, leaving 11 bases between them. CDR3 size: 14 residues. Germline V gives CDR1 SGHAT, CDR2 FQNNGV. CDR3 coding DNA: TGTGCCAGCAGCTTAATTATCGAGAGCACTGAAGCTTTCTTT. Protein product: CASSLIIESTEAFF. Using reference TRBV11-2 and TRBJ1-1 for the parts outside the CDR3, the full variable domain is EAGVAQSPRYKIIEKRQSVAFWCNPISGHATLYWYQQILGQGPKLLIQFQNNGVVDDSQLPKDRFSAERLKGVDSTLKIQPAKLEDSAVYLCASSLIIESTEAFFGQGTRLTVV.

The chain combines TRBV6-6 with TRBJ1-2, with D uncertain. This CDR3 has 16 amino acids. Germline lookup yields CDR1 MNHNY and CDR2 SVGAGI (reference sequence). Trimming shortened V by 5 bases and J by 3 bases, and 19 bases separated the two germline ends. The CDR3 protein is CASSTSRWSTDYGYTF. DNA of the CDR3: TGTGCCAGCAGTACATCTCGGTGGTCCACAGACTATGGCTACACCTTC.

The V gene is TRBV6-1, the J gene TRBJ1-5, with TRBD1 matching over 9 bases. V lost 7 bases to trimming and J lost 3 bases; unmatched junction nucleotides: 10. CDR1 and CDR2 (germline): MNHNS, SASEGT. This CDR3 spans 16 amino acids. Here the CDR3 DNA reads TGTGCCAGCACCCTAGACAGGGGGGGCATCAATCAGCCCCAGCATTTT. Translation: CASTLDRGGINQPQHF.

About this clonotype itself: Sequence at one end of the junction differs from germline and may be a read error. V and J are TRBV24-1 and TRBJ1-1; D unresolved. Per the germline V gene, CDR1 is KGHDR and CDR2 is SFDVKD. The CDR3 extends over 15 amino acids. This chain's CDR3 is CASSFLGILNTEAFF. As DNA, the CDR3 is TGTGCCAGCAGTTTTTTGGGGATACTGAACACTGAAGCTTTCTTT.

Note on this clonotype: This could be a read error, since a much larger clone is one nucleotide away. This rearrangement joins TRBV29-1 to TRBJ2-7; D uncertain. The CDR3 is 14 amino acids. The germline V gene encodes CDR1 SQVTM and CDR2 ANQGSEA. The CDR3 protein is CSVEDLQRPYEQCF. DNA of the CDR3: TGCAGCGTTGAAGATCTGCAGCGCCCCTACGAGCAGTGCTTC.

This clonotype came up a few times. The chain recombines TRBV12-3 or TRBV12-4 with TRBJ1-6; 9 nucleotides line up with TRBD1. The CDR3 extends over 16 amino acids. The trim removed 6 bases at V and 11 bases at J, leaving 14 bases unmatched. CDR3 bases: TGTGCCAGCAGCGATTCACAGGGGGCAACATTAACACCCCTCCACTTT. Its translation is CASSDSQGATLTPLHF.

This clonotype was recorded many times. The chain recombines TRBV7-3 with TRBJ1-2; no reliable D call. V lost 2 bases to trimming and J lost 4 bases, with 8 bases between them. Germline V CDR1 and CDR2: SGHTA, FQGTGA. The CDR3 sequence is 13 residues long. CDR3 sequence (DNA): TGTGCCAGCAGCTTAGACCGCCGCTATGGCTACACCTTC. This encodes CASSLDRRYGYTF. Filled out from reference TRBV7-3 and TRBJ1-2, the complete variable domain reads GAGVSQTPSNKVTEKGKYVELRCDPISGHTALYWYRQSLGQGPEFLIYFQGTGAADDSGLPNDRFFAVRPEGSVSTLKIQRTERGDSAVYLCASSLDRRYGYTFGSGTRLTVV.

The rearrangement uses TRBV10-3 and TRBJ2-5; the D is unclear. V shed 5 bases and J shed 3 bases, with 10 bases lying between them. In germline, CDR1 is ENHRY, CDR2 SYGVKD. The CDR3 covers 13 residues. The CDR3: CAISPLGKETQYF. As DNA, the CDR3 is TGTGCCATCAGTCCCTTGGGGAAAGAGACCCAGTACTTC.

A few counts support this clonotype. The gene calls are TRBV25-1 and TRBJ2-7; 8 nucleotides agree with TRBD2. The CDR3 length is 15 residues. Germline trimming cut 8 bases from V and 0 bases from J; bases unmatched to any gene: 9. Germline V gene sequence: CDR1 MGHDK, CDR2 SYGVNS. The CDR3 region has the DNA TGTGCCAGCTTAGCGGGGTCTCCAAGCTCCTACGAGCAGTACTTC. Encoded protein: CASLAGSPSSYEQYF.

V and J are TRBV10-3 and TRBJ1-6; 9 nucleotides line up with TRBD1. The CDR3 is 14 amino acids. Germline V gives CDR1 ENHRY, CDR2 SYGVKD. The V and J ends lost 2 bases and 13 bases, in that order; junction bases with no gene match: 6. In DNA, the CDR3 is TGTGCCATCAGTGAGACAGGGGGCAAGGGGCCCCTCCACTTT. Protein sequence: CAISETGGKGPLHF.

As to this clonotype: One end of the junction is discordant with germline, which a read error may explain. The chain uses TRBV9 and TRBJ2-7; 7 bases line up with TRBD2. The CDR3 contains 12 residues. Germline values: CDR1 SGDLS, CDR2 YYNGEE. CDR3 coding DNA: TGTGCCAGCAGCGTAGCTTCCGGGGGGTCCCTCTTC. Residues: CASSVASGGSLF. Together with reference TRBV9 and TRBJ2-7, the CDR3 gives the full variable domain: DSGVTQTPKHLITATGQRVTLRCSPRSGDLSVYWYQQSLDQGLQFLIQYYNGEERAKGNILERFSAQQFPDLHSELNLSSLELGDSALYFCASSVASGGSLFGPGTRLTVT.

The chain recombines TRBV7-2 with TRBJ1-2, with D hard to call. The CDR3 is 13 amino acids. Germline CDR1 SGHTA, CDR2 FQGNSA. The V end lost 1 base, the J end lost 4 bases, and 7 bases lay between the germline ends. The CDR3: CASSLDEVYGYTF. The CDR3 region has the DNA TGTGCCAGCAGCTTAGATGAAGTCTATGGCTACACCTTC. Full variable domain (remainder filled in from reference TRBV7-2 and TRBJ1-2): GAGVSQSPSNKVTEKGKDVELRCDPISGHTALYWYRQSLGQGLEFLIYFQGNSAPDKSGLPSDRFSAERTGGSVSTLTIQRTQQEDSAVYLCASSLDEVYGYTFGSGTRLTVV.

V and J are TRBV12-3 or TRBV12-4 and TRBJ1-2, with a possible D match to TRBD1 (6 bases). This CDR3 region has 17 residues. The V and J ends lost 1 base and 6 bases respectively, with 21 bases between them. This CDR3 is CASSLEGGGGTEHGYTF. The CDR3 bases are TGTGCCAGCAGTTTAGAGGGGGGTGGTGGGACGGAACATGGCTACACCTTC.

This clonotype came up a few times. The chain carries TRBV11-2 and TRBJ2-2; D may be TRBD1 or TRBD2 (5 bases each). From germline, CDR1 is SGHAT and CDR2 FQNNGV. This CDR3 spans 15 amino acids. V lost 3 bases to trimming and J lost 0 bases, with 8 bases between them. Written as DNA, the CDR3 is TGTGCCAGCAGCTTGGGACCTACGAACACCGGGGAGCTGTTTTTT. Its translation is CASSLGPTNTGELFF.

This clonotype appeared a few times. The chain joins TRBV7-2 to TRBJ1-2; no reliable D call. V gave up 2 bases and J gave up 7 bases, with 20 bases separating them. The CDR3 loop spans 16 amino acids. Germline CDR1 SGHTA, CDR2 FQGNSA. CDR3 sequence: CASSLLGSDIYGGYTF. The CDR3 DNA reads TGTGCCAGCAGCTTATTAGGGTCAGACATCTACGGTGGCTACACCTTC.

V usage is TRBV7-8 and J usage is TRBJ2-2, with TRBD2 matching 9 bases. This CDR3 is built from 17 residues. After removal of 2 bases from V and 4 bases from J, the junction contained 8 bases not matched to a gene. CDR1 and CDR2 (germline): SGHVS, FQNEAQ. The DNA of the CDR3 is TGTGCCAGCAGCTTACCTAGCGGGAACGCGAGCACCGGGGAGCTGTTTTTT. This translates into CASSLPSGNASTGELFF.

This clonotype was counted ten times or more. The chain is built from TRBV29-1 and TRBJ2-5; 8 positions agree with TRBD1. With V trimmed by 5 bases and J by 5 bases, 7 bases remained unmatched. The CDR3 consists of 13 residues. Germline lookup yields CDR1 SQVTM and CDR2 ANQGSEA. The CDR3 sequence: CSVLTGGRETQYF. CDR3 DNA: TGCAGCGTTCTAACAGGGGGAAGGGAGACCCAGTACTTC.

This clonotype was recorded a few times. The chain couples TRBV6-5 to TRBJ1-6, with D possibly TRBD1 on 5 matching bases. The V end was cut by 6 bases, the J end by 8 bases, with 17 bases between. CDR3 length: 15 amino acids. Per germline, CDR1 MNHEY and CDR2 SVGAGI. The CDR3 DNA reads TGTGCCAGCAGCCGTGGTTACGGGGCTGATTCACCCCTCCACTTT. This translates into CASSRGYGADSPLHF.

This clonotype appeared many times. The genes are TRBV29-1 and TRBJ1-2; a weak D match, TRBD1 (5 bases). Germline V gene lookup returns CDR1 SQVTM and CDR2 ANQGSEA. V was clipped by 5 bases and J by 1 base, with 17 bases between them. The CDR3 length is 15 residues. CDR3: CSVPQEQGFNYGYTF. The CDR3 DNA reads TGCAGCGTTCCCCAAGAGCAGGGATTTAACTATGGCTACACCTTC.

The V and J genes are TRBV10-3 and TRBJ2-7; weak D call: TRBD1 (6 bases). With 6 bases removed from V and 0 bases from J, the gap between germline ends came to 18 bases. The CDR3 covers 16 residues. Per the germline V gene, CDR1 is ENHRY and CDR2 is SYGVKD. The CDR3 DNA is TGTGCCATCAGCCCACTCCAGGGGAAGAGCTCCTACGAGCAGTACTTC. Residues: CAISPLQGKSSYEQYF.

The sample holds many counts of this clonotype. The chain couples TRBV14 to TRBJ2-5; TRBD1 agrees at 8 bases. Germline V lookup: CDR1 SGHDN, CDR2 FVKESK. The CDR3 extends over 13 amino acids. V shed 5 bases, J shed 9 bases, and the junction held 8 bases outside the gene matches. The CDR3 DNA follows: TGTGCCAGCAGCTTGCGACAGGGGACGGCCCAGTACTTC. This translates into CASSLRQGTAQYF.

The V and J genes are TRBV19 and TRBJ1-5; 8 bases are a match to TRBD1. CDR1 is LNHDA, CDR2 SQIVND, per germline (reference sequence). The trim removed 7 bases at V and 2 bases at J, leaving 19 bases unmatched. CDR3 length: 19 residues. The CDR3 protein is CASTPQAAQGVGGNQPQHF. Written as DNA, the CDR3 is TGTGCCAGTACTCCCCAAGCTGCACAGGGGGTAGGCGGCAATCAGCCCCAGCATTTT.

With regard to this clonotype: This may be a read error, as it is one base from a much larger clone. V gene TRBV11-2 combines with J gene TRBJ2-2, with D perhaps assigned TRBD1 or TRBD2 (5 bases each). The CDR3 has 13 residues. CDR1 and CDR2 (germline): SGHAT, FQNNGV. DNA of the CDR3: TGTGCCAGCAGCTTCGGTGGCACCGGGGCGCTGTTTTTT. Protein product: CASSFGGTGALFF.

This chain's CDR3 is CASSFSLGAGEEETQYF. The CDR3 DNA reads as TGTGCCAGCAGCTTTTCACTAGGAGCGGGGGAAGAAGAGACCCAGTACTTC. V usage is TRBV7-2 and J usage is TRBJ2-5; TRBD2 matches 8 bases. The V gene end was trimmed by 3 bases and the J gene end by 3 bases; junction bases not matched to a gene: 12. Germline assignment: CDR1 SGHTA and CDR2 FQGNSA. The length of the CDR3 is 17 residues.

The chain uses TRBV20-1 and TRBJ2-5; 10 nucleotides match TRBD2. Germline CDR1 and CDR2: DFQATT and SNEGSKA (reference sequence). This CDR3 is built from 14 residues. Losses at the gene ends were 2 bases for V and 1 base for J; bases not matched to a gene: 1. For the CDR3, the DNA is TGCAGTGCTAGACTAGCGGGGGTCCAAGAGACCCAGTACTTC. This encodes CSARLAGVQETQYF.

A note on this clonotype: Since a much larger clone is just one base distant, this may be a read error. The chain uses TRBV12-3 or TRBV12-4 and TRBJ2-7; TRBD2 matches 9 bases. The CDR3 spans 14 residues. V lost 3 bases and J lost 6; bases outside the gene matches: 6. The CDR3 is CASSFAGGPREQYF. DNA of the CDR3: TGTGCCAGCAGTTTTGCGGGGGGGCCCCGCGAGCAGTACTTC.

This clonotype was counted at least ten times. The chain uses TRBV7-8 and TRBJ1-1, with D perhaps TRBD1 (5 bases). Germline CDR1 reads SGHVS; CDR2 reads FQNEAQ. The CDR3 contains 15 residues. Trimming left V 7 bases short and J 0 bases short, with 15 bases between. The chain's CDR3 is CASTWTRTMNTEAFF. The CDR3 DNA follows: TGTGCCAGCACGTGGACACGGACGATGAACACTGAAGCTTTCTTT.

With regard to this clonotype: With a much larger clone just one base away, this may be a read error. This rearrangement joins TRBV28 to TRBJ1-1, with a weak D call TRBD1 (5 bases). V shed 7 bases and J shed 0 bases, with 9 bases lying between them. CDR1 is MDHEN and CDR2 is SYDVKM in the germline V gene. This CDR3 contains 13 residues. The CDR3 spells CASKGPMNTEAFF. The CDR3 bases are TGTGCCAGCAAGGGGCCCATGAACACTGAAGCTTTCTTT. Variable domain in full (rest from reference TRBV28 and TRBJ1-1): DVKVTQSSRYLVKRTGEKVFLECVQDMDHENMFWYRQDPGLGLRLIYFSYDVKMKEKGDIPEGYSVSREKKERFSLILESASTNQTSMYLCASKGPMNTEAFFGQGTRLTVV.

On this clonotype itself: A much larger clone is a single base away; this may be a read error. CDR3 loop: CSAREDGNTEAFF. CDR3 coding DNA: TGCAGTGCTAGAGAGGACGGAAACACTGAAGCTTTCTTT. The V gene is TRBV20-1, the J gene TRBJ1-1; no firm D call. Germline-derived CDR1 and CDR2 are DFQATT and SNEGSKA (reference sequence). The CDR3 is 13 amino acids. Trimming took 0 bases from V and 2 from J, leaving 7 bases between them.